This T cell receptor beta chain was sequenced during a study of control samples from healthy donors and cancer patients. TCRdb's copy holds only in-frame clones and misses some; the assay was immunoSEQ multiplex PCR. The repertoire holds fewer than 120,000 clones, around 89% seen once, with 3.5% to 4% in the top ten. CDR1 is SGHAT, CDR2 FQDESV, per germline (reference sequence). This CDR3 has 15 residues. V lost 5 bases to trimming and J lost 9 bases; unmatched junction nucleotides: 12. Sequencing used PBMCs. V is TRBV11-1 and J is TRBJ2-1; 8 bases are a match to TRBD1. This clonotype originated in a woman aged 55-70 years with lung cancer. Written as DNA, the CDR3 is TGTGCCAGCAGCAACTACAGGGGGATAGGAGGTGAGCAGTTCTTC. Amino acid sequence: CASSNYRGIGGEQFF.